This TCR beta chain came from a study of blood T cell repertoires in COVID-19. Overall study context: Some COVID-19 samples were acute and others convalescent; all came from the United States, Italy and Spain. PBMCs, B-cell-depleted T cells, or T cells were the source of the cDNA or gDNA that made up the material.

As originally analysed: Quantification of nucleated cells was approximated via reference gene primer amplification. Profiled with immunoSEQ multiplex PCR; TCRdb holds only in-frame clones, not every one. For V, J and clone size, that table is used; D and trimming come from the DNA. The sample records some 70,000 clones, around 90% being singletons. From germline, CDR1 is SGHTA and CDR2 FQGNSA. This CDR3 contains 15 residues. Trimming removed 0 bases at V and 8 bases at J, with 16 bases between. Sequenced input: peripheral blood. The V gene is TRBV7-2, the J gene TRBJ1-2, with a tentative D call TRBD1 (6 bases). This TCR was recovered from a man aged 45-60 years with active COVID-19. DNA of the CDR3: TGTGCCAGCAGCTTAGCGCGAGCAGGGGAAGGCGGCTACACCTTC. Translated: CASSLARAGEGGYTF.